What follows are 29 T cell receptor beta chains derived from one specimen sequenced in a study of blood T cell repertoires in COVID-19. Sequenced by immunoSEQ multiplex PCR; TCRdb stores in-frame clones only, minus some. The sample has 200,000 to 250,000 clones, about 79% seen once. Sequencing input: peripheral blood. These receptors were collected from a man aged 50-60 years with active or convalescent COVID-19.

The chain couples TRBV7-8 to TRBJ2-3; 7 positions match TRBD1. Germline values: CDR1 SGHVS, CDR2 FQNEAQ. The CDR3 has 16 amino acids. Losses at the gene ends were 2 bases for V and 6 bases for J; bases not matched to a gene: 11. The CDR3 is CASSLFRGPRRDTQYF. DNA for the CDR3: TGTGCCAGCAGCTTATTTAGGGGGCCGCGGCGGGATACGCAGTATTTT.

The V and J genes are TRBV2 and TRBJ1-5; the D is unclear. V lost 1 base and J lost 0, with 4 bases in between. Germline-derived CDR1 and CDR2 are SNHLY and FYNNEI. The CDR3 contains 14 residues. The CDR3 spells CASSEVNSNQPQHF. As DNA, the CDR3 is TGTGCCAGCAGTGAAGTAAATAGCAATCAGCCCCAGCATTTT.

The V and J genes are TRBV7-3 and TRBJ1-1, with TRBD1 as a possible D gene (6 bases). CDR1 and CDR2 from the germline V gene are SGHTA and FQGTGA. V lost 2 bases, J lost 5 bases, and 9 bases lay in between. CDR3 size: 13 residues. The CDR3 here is CASSLAGATEAFF. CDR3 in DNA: TGTGCCAGCAGCTTAGCGGGGGCTACTGAAGCTTTCTTT.

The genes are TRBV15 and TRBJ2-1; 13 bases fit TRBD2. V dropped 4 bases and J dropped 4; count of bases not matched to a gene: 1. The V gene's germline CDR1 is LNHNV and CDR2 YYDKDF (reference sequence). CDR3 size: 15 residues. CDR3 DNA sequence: TGTGCCACCAGCATACTAGCGGGGGGGTACAATGAGCAGTTCTTC. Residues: CATSILAGGYNEQFF.

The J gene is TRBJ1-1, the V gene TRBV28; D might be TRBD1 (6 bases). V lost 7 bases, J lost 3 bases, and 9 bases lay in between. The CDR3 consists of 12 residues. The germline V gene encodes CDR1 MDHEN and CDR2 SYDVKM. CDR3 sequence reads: CASMGAHTEAFF. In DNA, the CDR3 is TGTGCCAGCATGGGGGCCCACACTGAAGCTTTCTTT. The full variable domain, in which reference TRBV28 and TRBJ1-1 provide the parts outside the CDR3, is DVKVTQSSRYLVKRTGEKVFLECVQDMDHENMFWYRQDPGLGLRLIYFSYDVKMKEKGDIPEGYSVSREKKERFSLILESASTNQTSMYLCASMGAHTEAFFGQGTRLTVV.

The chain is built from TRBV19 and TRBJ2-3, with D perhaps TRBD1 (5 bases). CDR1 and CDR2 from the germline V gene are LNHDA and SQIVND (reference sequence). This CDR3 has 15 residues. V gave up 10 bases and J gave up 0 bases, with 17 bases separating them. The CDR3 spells CATRQFPSSTDTQYF. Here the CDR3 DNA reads TGTGCCACTCGACAGTTTCCTTCTAGCACAGATACGCAGTATTTT.

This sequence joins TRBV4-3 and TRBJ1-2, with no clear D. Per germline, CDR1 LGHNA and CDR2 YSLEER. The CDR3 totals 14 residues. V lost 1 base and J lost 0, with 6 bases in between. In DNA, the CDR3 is TGCGCCAGCAGCCAAGGATACTCTAACTATGGCTACACCTTC. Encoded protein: CASSQGYSNYGYTF.

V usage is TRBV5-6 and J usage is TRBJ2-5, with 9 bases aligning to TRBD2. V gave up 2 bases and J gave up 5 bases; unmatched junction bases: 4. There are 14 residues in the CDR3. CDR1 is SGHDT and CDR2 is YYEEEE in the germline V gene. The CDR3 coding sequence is TGTGCCAGCAGCTTTATAGCGGGAGAGGAGACCCAGTACTTC. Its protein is CASSFIAGEETQYF.

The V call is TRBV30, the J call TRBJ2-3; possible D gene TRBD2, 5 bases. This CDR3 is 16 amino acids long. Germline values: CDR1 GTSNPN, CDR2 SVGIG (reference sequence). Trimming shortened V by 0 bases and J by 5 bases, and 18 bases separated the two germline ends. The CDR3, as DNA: TGTGCCTGGAGTGTAATTGCTAGCCCCCCCGGAGATACGCAGTATTTT. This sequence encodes CAWSVIASPPGDTQYF.

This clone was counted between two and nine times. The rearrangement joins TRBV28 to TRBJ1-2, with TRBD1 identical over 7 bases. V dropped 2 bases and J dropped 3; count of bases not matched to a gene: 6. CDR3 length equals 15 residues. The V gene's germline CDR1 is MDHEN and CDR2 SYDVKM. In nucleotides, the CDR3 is TGTGCCAGCAGTTTAGCGGACAGGCTTGACTATGGCTACACCTTC. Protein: CASSLADRLDYGYTF.

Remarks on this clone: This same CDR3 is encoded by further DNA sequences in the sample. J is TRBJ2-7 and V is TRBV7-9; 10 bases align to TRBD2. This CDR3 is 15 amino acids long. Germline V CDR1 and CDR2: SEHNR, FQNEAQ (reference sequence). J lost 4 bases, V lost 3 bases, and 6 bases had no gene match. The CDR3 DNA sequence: TGTGCCAGCAGCTTCGGCCTAGCGGGAGCTTACGAGCAGTACTTC. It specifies CASSFGLAGAYEQYF.

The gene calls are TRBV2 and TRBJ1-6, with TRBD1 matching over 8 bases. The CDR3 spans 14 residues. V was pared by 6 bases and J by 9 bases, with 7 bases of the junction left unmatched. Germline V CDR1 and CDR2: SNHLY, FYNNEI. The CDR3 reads CASSLQGEGSPLHF. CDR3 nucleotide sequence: TGTGCCAGCAGCTTACAGGGGGAAGGTTCACCCCTCCACTTT. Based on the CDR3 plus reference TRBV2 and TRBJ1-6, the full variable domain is EPEVTQTPSHQVTQMGQEVILRCVPISNHLYFYWYRQILGQKVEFLVSFYNNEISEKSEIFDDQFSVERPDGSNFTLKIRSTKLEDSAMYFCASSLQGEGSPLHFGNGTRLTVT.

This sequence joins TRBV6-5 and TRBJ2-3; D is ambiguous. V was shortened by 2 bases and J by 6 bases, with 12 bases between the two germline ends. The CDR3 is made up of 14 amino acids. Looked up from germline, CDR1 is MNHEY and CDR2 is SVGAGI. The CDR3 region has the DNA TGTGCCAGCAGTTACGCGCTTACCGGGGATACGCAGTATTTT. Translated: CASSYALTGDTQYF.

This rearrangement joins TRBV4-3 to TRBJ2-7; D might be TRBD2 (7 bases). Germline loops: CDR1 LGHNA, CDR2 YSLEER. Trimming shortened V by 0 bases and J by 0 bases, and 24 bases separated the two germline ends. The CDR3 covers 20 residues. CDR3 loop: CASSQDTFRGASESSYEQYF. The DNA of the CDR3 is TGCGCCAGCAGCCAAGACACCTTTCGGGGGGCGTCGGAGAGCTCCTACGAGCAGTACTTC.

The CDR3 loop reads CASSEFYRDGYTF. CDR3 DNA sequence: TGCGCCAGCAGTGAGTTCTACAGGGATGGCTACACCTTC. The chain joins TRBV10-2 to TRBJ1-2; the D gene is possibly TRBD1 (6 bases). The CDR3 extends over 13 amino acids. Trimming took 1 base from V and 6 from J, leaving 9 bases between them. From germline, CDR1 is WSHSY and CDR2 SAAADI.

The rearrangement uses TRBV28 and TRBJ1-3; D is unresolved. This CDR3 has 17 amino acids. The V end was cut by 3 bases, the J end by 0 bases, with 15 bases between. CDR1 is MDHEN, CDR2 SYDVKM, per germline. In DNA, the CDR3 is TGTGCCAGCAGTTTGCATCGGGGAATTGACTCTGGAAACACCATATATTTT. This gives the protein CASSLHRGIDSGNTIYF.

Written as DNA, the CDR3 is TGTGCCAGCAGCAAACTAGCGGGAGTAGCTGGGGAGCTGTTTTTT. Translated, it gives CASSKLAGVAGELFF. The rearrangement joins TRBV6-4 to TRBJ2-2; 11 bases agree with TRBD2. The junction had 8 bases not matched to a gene; V was cut back by 6 bases and J by 8 bases. The germline V gene encodes CDR1 MRHNA and CDR2 SNTAGT. The CDR3 consists of 15 residues.

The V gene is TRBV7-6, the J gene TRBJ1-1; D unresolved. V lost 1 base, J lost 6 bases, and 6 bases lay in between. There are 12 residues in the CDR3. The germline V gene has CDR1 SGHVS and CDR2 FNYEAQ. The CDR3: CASSLVASEAFF. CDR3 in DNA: TGTGCCAGCAGCTTAGTGGCCTCTGAAGCTTTCTTT.

CDR3 sequence: CSTRQGLDNEQFF. The DNA of the CDR3 is TGCAGCACCCGACAGGGACTGGATAATGAGCAGTTCTTC. The rearrangement joins TRBV29-1 to TRBJ2-1; a weak D match, TRBD1 (7 bases). This CDR3 is 13 amino acids long. Germline values: CDR1 SQVTM, CDR2 ANQGSEA. The ends were cut back, 8 bases at V and 7 bases at J, with 18 bases in the middle.

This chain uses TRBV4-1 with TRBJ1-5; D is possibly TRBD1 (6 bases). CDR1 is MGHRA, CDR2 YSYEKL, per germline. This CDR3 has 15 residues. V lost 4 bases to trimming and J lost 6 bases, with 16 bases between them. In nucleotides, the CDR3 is TGCGCCAGCAGCCCGGGGACAAGGATCCGTCAGCCCCAGCATTTT. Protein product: CASSPGTRIRQPQHF.

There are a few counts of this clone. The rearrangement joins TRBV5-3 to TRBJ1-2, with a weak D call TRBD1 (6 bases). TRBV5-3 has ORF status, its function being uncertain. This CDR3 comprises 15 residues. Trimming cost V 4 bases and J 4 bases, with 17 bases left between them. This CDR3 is CARSPQQGGGYGYTF. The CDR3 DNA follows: TGTGCCAGAAGCCCCCAACAGGGAGGGGGCTATGGCTACACCTTC.

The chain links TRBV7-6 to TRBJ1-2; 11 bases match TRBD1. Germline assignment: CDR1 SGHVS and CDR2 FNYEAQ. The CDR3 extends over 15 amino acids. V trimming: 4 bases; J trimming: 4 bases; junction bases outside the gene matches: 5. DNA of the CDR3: TGTGCCAGCAGCTCCTGGGACAGGGGGTTCTATGGCTACACCTTC. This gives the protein CASSSWDRGFYGYTF.

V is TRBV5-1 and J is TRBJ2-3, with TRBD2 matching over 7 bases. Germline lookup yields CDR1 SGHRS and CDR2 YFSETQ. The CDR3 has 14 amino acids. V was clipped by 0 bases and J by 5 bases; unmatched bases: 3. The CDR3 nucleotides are TGCGCCAGCAGCTTGGCTAGCGGAATAGATACGCAGTATTTT. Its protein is CASSLASGIDTQYF.

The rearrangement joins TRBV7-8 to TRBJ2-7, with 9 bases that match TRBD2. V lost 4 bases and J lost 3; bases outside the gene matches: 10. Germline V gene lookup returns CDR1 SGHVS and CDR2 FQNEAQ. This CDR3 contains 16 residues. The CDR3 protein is CASSSPGLAVSYEQYF. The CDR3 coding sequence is TGTGCCAGCAGCTCTCCGGGACTAGCAGTTAGCTACGAGCAGTACTTC.

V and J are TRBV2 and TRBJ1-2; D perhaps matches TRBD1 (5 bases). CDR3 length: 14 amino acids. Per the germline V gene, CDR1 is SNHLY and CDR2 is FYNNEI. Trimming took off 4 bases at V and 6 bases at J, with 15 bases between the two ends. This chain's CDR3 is CASSVRSGLHGYTF. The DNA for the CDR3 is TGTGCCAGCAGTGTAAGATCAGGGTTACATGGCTACACCTTC.

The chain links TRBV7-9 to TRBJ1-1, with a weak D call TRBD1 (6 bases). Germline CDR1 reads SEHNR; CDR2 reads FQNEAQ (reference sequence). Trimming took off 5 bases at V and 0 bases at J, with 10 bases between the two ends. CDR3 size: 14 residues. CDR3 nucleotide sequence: TGTGCCAGCAGCCGGGGGGCAATGAACACTGAAGCTTTCTTT. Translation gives CASSRGAMNTEAFF.

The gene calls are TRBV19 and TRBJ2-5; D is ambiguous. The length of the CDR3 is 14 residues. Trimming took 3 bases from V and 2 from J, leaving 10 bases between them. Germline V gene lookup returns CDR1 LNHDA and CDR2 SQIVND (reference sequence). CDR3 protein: CASSIGVFQETQYF. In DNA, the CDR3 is TGTGCCAGTAGTATCGGAGTTTTTCAAGAGACCCAGTACTTC.

CDR3 sequence reads: CAISELPRTGLNTEAFF. The CDR3, as DNA: TGTGCCATCAGTGAGTTACCTCGGACAGGTCTGAACACTGAAGCTTTCTTT. The V call is TRBV10-3, the J call TRBJ1-1; 7 bases align to TRBD1. The V and J ends lost 1 base and 0 bases, in that order; junction bases with no gene match: 8. Germline CDR1 reads ENHRY; CDR2 reads SYGVKD. The CDR3 is 17 amino acids.

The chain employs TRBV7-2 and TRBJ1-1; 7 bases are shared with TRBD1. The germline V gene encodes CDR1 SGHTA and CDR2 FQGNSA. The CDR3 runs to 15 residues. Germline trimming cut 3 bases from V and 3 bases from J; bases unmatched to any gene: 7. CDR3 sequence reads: CASSFRGRGDTEAFF. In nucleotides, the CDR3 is TGTGCCAGCAGCTTTAGGGGGCGAGGGGACACTGAAGCTTTCTTT.